This T cell receptor (beta chain) was observed in a study of beta chain features in type 1 diabetes. Study findings and constraints: There was a moderate but significant shortening of TCRB CDR3s in all four CD4+ subsets of Type 1 diabetes patients.

After removal of 2 bases from V and 10 bases from J, the junction contained 8 bases not matched to a gene. Germline-derived CDR1 and CDR2 are SGDLS and YYNGEE. The CDR3 runs to 13 residues. This clone occurred a few times. Its matching antigen is unknown. TCRB transcripts that were expressed got sequenced, as all of the isolated RNA had been reverse transcribed. TCRdb's table, derived via immunoSEQ multiplex PCR, lists solely in-frame clones and lacks some. Among over 150,000 clones listed, just over 8% were seen once. The TCR comes from a woman under 30 with type 1 diabetes. This sequence joins TRBV9 and TRBJ2-7, with 8 bases fitting TRBD1. Source material: central memory CD4+ T cells from blood. The CDR3 region is CASSVDRQGYQYF. Here the CDR3 DNA reads TGTGCCAGCAGCGTGGATCGACAGGGGTACCAGTACTTC.